The rows below give T cell receptor beta chains drawn from one sample of a study of blood T cells in healthy people across ages. Via MiXCR, TCRdb re-called the 5' RACE reads, giving one row per CDR3 protein. The table records around 320,000 distinct CDR3 sequences, roughly 26% of them present only once. The sequencing input was blood. These receptor sequences come from a woman aged 70 to 79 in good health. The CDR3 runs from the conserved cysteine through the conserved F or W. The D gene is left open where the match is weak. Rows give clone size only sometimes, using once, few, many, or a class for an expanded clone.

cdr3_nt: TGTGCCAGCAGCTTGGGTGGAGGACAGGGAGCGTACAATGAGCAGTTCTTC; cdr3_aa: CASSLGGGQGAYNEQFF; clone_size: NA; j_call: TRBJ2-1; v_call: TRBV5-5; d_call: TRBD1
cdr3_nt: TGTGCCAGCAGGCCACTAGCCTTCCGCAACAATGAGCAGTTCTTC; cdr3_aa: CASRPLAFRNNEQFF; clone_size: NA; j_call: TRBJ2-1; v_call: TRBV2; d_call: NA
cdr3_nt: TGTGCCAGCAGCTTGGGGGGCCAGTTCTATGGCTACACCTTC; cdr3_aa: CASSLGGQFYGYTF; clone_size: once; j_call: TRBJ1-2; v_call: TRBV5-4; d_call: NA
cdr3_nt: TGTGCCAGCAGCTTAATGGGGGGATCCGCCTACGAGCAGTACTTC; cdr3_aa: CASSLMGGSAYEQYF; clone_size: few; j_call: TRBJ2-7; v_call: TRBV7-3; d_call: NA
cdr3_nt: TGTGCCAGCAGTGGACAGACCCTCCCGTACTTC; cdr3_aa: CASSGQTLPYF; clone_size: NA; j_call: TRBJ2-1; v_call: TRBV28; d_call: NA
cdr3_nt: TGTGCCAGCATCCCCGGGACTAGCGGGTATAGAGCGCAGTATTTT; cdr3_aa: CASIPGTSGYRAQYF; clone_size: few; j_call: TRBJ2-3; v_call: TRBV28; d_call: TRBD2
cdr3_nt: TGTGCCAGCAGTTACTCAAGAGGGGGCGAAGGGGGAAGGCCCCAGCATTTT; cdr3_aa: CASSYSRGGEGGRPQHF; clone_size: NA; j_call: TRBJ1-5; v_call: TRBV6-5; d_call: TRBD1
cdr3_nt: TGTGCCAGCAGCTTAGATAGGCTTGAGGGAGTTAGGAACGAGCAGTACTTC; cdr3_aa: CASSLDRLEGVRNEQYF; clone_size: few; j_call: TRBJ2-7; v_call: TRBV7-2; d_call: NA
cdr3_nt: TGTGGAGTCACAGGTCCCTACAATGAGCAGTTCTTC; cdr3_aa: CGVTGPYNEQFF; clone_size: NA; j_call: TRBJ2-1; v_call: TRBV28; d_call: NA
cdr3_nt: TGTGCCAGCAGCCGAAGCAGGGCGCTCTATGGCTACACCTTC; cdr3_aa: CASSRSRALYGYTF; clone_size: few; j_call: TRBJ1-2; v_call: TRBV11-2; d_call: NA
cdr3_nt: TGTGCCAGCAGACGACCGCCGGAAAACTATGGCTACACCTTC; cdr3_aa: CASRRPPENYGYTF; clone_size: NA; j_call: TRBJ1-2; v_call: TRBV5-6; d_call: NA
cdr3_nt: TGCAGTGCTTTAGCCGAAGGGCTCTTTAATGAAAAACTGTTTTTT; cdr3_aa: CSALAEGLFNEKLFF; clone_size: NA; j_call: TRBJ1-4; v_call: TRBV20-1; d_call: NA
cdr3_nt: TGCAGCGTGATCAGAGCCTCGATGAACACTGAAGCTTTCTTT; cdr3_aa: CSVIRASMNTEAFF; clone_size: few; j_call: TRBJ1-1; v_call: TRBV29-1; d_call: NA
cdr3_nt: TGCAGTGCTAGGGTGGCCAGCTTAAACTATGGCTACACCTTC; cdr3_aa: CSARVASLNYGYTF; clone_size: NA; j_call: TRBJ1-2; v_call: TRBV20-1; d_call: NA
cdr3_nt: TGTGCCATCAGTTCGAGCCTTGGAAGGAGCAATCAGCCCCAGCATTTT; cdr3_aa: CAISSSLGRSNQPQHF; clone_size: few; j_call: TRBJ1-5; v_call: TRBV10-3; d_call: NA
cdr3_nt: TGTGCCAGCAGCGTACTGCCAGGCCAAGAGACCCAGTACTTC; cdr3_aa: CASSVLPGQETQYF; clone_size: few; j_call: TRBJ2-5; v_call: TRBV9; d_call: NA
cdr3_nt: TGTGCCAGCAGCTTATCCCGGAGGGCGCTTAGCGAGCAGTACTTC; cdr3_aa: CASSLSRRALSEQYF; clone_size: NA; j_call: TRBJ2-7; v_call: TRBV7-3; d_call: NA